This TCR beta chain was retrieved from a study of early T cells in non-severe SARS-CoV-2 infection. The wider study: Alpha and beta chains were unpaired, from unsorted whole-blood bulk RNA. Study results and caveats: VDJdb matching, biased toward anti-spike CD8 responses, missed private and CD4 specificities.

Individual cDNA molecules each received unique molecular identifiers attached to them. Using its own MiXCR run on the 5' RACE reads, TCRdb lists one record per CDR3 protein. The data hold about 47,000 distinct CDR3 sequences, with 11% observed a single time. This clonotype was picked up a small number of times. The antigen remains unidentified. The CDR3 runs to 14 residues. CDR1 and CDR2 (germline): MNHEY, SVGEGT. V was pared by 7 bases and J by 7 bases, with 10 bases of the junction left unmatched. What was sequenced was whole blood. J is TRBJ2-4 and V is TRBV6-2 or TRBV6-3; 7 nucleotides match TRBD1. The receptor's source is an adult who was a healthcare worker with PCR-confirmed SARS-CoV-2 infection or an uninfected control (not recorded which). For the CDR3, the DNA is TGTGCCAGCAAGGGGGCCAGAGGACGGAACATTCAGTACTTC. It translates to CASKGARGRNIQYF.